A selection of T cell receptor beta chains follows, all from one sample in a study of shared clonotypes between healthy human individuals. The data were produced by immunoSEQ multiplex PCR, yet TCRdb's version contains in-frame clones alone and is incomplete. Of over a million clones detected, over 95% appear once; the ten largest clones hold 1% to 1.5%. Sample: naive CD4+ T cells sorted from blood. Receptors were obtained from a man aged 25-45 years in good health. CDR3s include the opening cysteine and the closing phenylalanine or tryptophan. A D gene is named only where the DNA matches it firmly. Clone size is shown for a subset of rows, as once, few, many or a class of expanded clone.

j_gene	v_gene	abundance	d_gene	CDR3nt	CDR3aa
TRBJ2-2	TRBV18	NA	TRBD2	TGTGCCAGCTCACCGACCGGGACTAGAGGAACCGGGGAGCTGTTTTTT	CASSPTGTRGTGELFF
TRBJ1-1	TRBV5-1	NA	NA	TGCGCCAGCAGCTTGGGGTCAGGGGAAGCTTTCTTT	CASSLGSGEAFF
TRBJ2-5	TRBV18	NA	TRBD1	TGTGCCAGCTCACCACAGACAGGGGGCCGGGAGACCCAGTACTTC	CASSPQTGGRETQYF
TRBJ2-1	TRBV5-6	NA	NA	TGTGCCAGCAGCTCTCGACGGATCTCCTACAATGAGCAGTTCTTC	CASSSRRISYNEQFF
TRBJ1-2	TRBV5-1	NA	NA	TGCGCCAGCAGCCATGGGACGGGCCTTTACTCTGGCTACACCTTC	CASSHGTGLYSGYTF
TRBJ1-1	TRBV2	NA	NA	TGTGCCAGCAGAAGCGAAACCCACATGAACACTGAAGCTTTCTTT	CASRSETHMNTEAFF
TRBJ2-1	TRBV27	NA	NA	TGTGCCAGCAGTTTAGGGATTAGCCGGAGGAACAATGAGCAGTTCTTC	CASSLGISRRNNEQFF
TRBJ2-1	TRBV28	NA	NA	TGTGCCAGCAGTTTATATGGGAGGCGGTCCTACAATGAGCAGTTCTTC	CASSLYGRRSYNEQFF
TRBJ2-7	TRBV28	once	TRBD2	TGTGCCAGCAGTCCGGGAGGTTCCAGCTCCTACGAGCAGTACTTC	CASSPGGSSSYEQYF
TRBJ2-7	TRBV19	NA	NA	TGTGCCAGTAGCCAGGGGGGAGCCCTCTCCTACGAGCAGTACTTC	CASSQGGALSYEQYF
TRBJ2-3	TRBV29-1	NA	TRBD1	TGCAGCGTCGGGGACAGGGGGGAGACAGATACGCAGTATTTT	CSVGDRGETDTQYF
TRBJ1-1	TRBV5-5	NA	NA	TGTGCCAGCAGCTTGTTGTGGGGGAACACTGAAGCTTTCTTT	CASSLLWGNTEAFF
TRBJ2-4	TRBV7-7	NA	TRBD1	TGTGCTAGCAGCGGAAGGGACAGCCTAGCCAAAAACATTCAGTACTTC	CASSGRDSLAKNIQYF
TRBJ2-5	TRBV30	NA	NA	TGTGCCTGGAGTTTAGGAGTAGTGGAGACCCAGTACTTC	CAWSLGVVETQYF
TRBJ1-5	TRBV6-1	NA	NA	TGTGCCAGCACGGTGAGAAATCAGCCCCAGCATTTT	CASTVRNQPQHF
TRBJ2-7	TRBV5-4	NA	TRBD1	TGTGCCAGCAGCCAAGCCCGGACAGGAACCTACGAGCAGTACTTC	CASSQARTGTYEQYF
TRBJ2-7	TRBV21-1	NA	NA	TGTGCCAGGAACAACAGGAACTACGAGCAGTACTTC	CARNNRNYEQYF
TRBJ2-3	TRBV28	NA	TRBD2	TGTGCCAGCAGTTTCCTAGCGGAGAAACTTCGACGTGGCACAGATACGCAGTATTTT	CASSFLAEKLRRGTDTQYF
TRBJ1-2	TRBV5-1	few	NA	TGCGCCAGCAGCTTGGCTCAGGGCATAGATGGCTACACCTTC	CASSLAQGIDGYTF